The present entry profiles one T cell receptor (beta chain) with its context. The CDR3 is 18 amino acids. After removal of 5 bases from V and 0 bases from J, the junction contained 14 bases not matched to a gene. Per germline, CDR1 SGHRS and CDR2 YFSETQ. The data were obtained in a study of beta chain features in type 1 diabetes. Study information: Patients shared similar age, gender and cell yields with healthy donors.

Isolated RNA was reverse transcribed in full, so expressed TCRB transcripts were sequenced. The repertoire was sequenced with immunoSEQ multiplex PCR; TCRdb's copy has only in-frame clones and lacks some. The table lists around 430,000 clones, approximately 28% of them singletons. The clonotype comes from a man aged 18 to 29 in good health. V and J are TRBV5-1 and TRBJ2-1; 7 positions agree with TRBD2. Sequencing was done on a sample of naive CD4+ T cells from blood. CDR3: CASRLTSSGTSSYNEQFF. In nucleotides, the CDR3 is TGCGCCAGCAGGTTAACTTCTAGCGGAACGAGCTCCTACAATGAGCAGTTCTTC.